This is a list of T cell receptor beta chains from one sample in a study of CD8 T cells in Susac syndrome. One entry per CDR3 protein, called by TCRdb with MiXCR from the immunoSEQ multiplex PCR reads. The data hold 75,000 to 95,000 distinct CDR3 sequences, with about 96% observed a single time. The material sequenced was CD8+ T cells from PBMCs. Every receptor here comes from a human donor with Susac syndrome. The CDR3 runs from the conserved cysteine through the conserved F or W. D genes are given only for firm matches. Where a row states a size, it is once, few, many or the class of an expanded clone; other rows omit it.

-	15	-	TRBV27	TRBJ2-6	CASSLGNSGANVLTF	TGTGCCAGCAGTTTGGGGAACTCTGGGGCCAACGTCCTGACTTTC
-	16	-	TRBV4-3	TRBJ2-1	CASSQDGNTGTDEQFF	TGCGCCAGCAGCCAAGACGGGAACACGGGGACCGATGAGCAGTTCTTC
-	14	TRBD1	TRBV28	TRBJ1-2	CASSPAGTGDGYTF	TGTGCCAGCAGTCCGGCCGGGACAGGGGACGGCTACACCTTC
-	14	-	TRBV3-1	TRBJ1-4	CASRESRPNEKLFF	TGTGCCAGCAGAGAAAGTCGCCCTAATGAAAAACTGTTTTTT
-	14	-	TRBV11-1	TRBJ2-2	CASSLKINTGELFF	TGTGCCAGCAGTCTTAAGATCAACACCGGGGAGCTGTTTTTT
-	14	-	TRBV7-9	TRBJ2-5	CASSGRTGGETQYF	TGTGCCAGCAGCGGACGGACGGGCGGGGAGACCCAGTACTTC
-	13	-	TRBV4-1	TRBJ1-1	CASSQDNGPRAFF	TGCGCCAGCAGCCAAGATAATGGACCCAGAGCTTTCTTT
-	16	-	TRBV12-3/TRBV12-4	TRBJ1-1	CASTLTEDSGNTEAFF	TGTGCCAGCACCCTAACTGAGGACAGTGGGAACACTGAAGCTTTCTTT
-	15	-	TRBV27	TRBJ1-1	CASSLRGGKNTEAFF	TGTGCCAGCAGCCTTCGCGGAGGGAAGAACACTGAAGCTTTCTTT
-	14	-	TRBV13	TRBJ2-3	CASSTPGGTDTQYF	TGTGCCAGCAGCACCCCCGGCGGGACAGATACGCAGTATTTT
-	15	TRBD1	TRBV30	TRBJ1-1	CAWSARGLLNTEAFF	TGTGCCTGGAGTGCCAGGGGGCTGTTGAACACTGAAGCTTTCTTT
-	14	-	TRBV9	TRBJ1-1	CASSPRGLGTEAFF	TGTGCCAGCAGCCCCAGGGGCTTGGGCACTGAAGCTTTCTTT
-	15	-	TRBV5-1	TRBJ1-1	CASSQNAQENTEAFF	TGCGCCAGCAGCCAGAACGCGCAGGAGAACACTGAAGCTTTCTTT
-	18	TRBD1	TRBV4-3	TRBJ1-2	CASSQGPGQGWYTYGYTF	TGCGCCAGCAGCCAAGGTCCGGGACAGGGGTGGTATACCTATGGCTACACCTTC
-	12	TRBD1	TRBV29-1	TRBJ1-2	CSIGTGDYGYTF	TGCAGCATTGGGACAGGGGACTATGGCTACACCTTC
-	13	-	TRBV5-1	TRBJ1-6	CASSPTGGSPLHF	TGCGCCAGCAGCCCGACAGGAGGTTCACCCCTCCACTTT
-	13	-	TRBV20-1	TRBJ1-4	CSANGPSNEKLFF	TGCAGTGCAAACGGGCCATCTAATGAAAAACTGTTTTTT
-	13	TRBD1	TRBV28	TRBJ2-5	CASSGDRVETQYF	TGTGCCAGCAGTGGGGACAGGGTAGAGACCCAGTACTTC
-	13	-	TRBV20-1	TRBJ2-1	CSASDYKYNEQFF	TGCAGTGCTAGCGACTATAAGTACAATGAGCAGTTCTTC
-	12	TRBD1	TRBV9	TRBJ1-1	CASSVQTGRAFF	TGTGCCAGCAGCGTCCAGACAGGGAGGGCTTTCTTT
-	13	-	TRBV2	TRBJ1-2	CASSARTDYGYTF	TGTGCCAGCAGTGCCCGGACGGACTATGGCTACACCTTC
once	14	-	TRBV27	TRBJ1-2	CASSFSGIQGGYTF	TGTGCCAGCAGTTTCTCAGGAATACAGGGTGGCTACACCTTC